This TCR beta chain was sequenced in a study of CD8 T cells in Susac syndrome. The CDR3 has 13 residues. J was trimmed by 6 bases and V by 4 bases; bases with no gene match: 3. From germline, CDR1 is SQVTM and CDR2 ANQGSEA. Reverse transcription used roughly 0.45 to 1 ug RNA and random hexamers. The authors amplified TCR beta CDR3 across 54 Vbeta and 13 Jbeta using immunoSEQ multiplex PCR. TCRdb itself ran the immunoSEQ multiplex PCR reads through MiXCR, one entry per CDR3 protein. The table shows 300,000 or so distinct CDR3 sequences, with 92% occurring only once. V usage is TRBV29-1 and J usage is TRBJ2-2; the match to TRBD2 covers 9 bases. Specimen: CD4+ T cells from PBMCs. The source of this sequence is a human donor with multiple sclerosis. CDR3 in amino acids: CSVGSGGAGELFF. The CDR3 nucleotides are TGCAGCGTTGGTAGCGGGGGAGCCGGGGAGCTGTTTTTT.